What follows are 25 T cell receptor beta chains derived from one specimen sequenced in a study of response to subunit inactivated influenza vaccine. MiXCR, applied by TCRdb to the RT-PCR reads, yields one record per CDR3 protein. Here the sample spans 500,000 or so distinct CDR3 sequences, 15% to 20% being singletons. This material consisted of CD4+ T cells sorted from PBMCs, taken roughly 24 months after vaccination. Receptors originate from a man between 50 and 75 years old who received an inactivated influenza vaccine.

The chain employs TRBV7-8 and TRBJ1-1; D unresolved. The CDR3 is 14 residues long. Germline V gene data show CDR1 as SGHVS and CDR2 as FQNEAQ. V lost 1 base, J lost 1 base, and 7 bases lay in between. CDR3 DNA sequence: TGTGCCAGCAGCTTAGGAAATAAGAACACTGAAGCTTTCTTT. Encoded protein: CASSLGNKNTEAFF.

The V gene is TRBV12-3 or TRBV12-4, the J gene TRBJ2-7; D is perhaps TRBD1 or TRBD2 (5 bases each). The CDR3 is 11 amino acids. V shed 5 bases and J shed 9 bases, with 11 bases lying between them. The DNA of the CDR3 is TGTGCCAGCAGTCCTGGGACGGGGCAGTACTTC. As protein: CASSPGTGQYF.

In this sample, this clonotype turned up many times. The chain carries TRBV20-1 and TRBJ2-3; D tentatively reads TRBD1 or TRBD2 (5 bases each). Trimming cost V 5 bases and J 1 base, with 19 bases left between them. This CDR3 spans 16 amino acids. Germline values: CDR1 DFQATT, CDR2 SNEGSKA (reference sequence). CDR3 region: CSAAGTSGARTDTQYF. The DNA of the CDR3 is TGCAGTGCTGCCGGGACCTCGGGCGCTCGCACAGATACGCAGTATTTT.

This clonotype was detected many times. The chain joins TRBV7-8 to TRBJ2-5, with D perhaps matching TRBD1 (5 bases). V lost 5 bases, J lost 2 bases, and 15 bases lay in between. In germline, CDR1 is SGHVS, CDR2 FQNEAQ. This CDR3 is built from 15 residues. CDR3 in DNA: TGTGCCAGCAGCCTGACTTGGGGCGTACAAGAGACCCAGTACTTC. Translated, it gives CASSLTWGVQETQYF.

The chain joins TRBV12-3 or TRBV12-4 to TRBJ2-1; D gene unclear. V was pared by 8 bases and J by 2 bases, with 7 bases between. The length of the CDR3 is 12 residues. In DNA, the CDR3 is TGTGCCAGCCTACGGACCTACAATGAGCAGTTCTTC. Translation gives CASLRTYNEQFF.

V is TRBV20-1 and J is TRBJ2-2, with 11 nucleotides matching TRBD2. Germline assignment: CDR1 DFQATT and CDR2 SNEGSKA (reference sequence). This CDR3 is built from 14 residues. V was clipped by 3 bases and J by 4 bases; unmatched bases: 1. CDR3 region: CSASSGRATGELFF. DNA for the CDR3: TGCAGTGCTAGTAGCGGGAGGGCCACCGGGGAGCTGTTTTTT.

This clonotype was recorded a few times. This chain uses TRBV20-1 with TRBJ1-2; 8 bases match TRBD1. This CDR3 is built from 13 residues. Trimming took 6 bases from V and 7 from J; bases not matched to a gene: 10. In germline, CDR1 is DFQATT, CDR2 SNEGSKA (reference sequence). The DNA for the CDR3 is TGCAGTGCAAAACAGGGGGAGGGTCGTGGCTACACCTTC. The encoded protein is CSAKQGEGRGYTF.

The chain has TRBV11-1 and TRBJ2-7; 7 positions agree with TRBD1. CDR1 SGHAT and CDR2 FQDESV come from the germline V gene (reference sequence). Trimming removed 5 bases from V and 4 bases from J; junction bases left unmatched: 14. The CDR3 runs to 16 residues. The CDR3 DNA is TGTGCCAGCAGCAACGAAAAGACAGGGATTAGTTACGAGCAGTACTTC. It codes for CASSNEKTGISYEQYF.

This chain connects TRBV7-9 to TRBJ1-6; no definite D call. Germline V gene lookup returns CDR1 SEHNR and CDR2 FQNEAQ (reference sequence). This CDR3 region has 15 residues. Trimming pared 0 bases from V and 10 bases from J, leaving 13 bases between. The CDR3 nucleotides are TGTGCCAGCAGCTTAGCGGACGGACCCCGATCACCCCTCCACTTT. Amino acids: CASSLADGPRSPLHF.

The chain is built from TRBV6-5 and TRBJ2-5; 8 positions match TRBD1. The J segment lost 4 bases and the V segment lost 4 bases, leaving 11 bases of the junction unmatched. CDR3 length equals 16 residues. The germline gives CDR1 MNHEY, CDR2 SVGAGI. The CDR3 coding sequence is TGTGCCAGCAGTTCCGGACAGGGATCTATCTCAGAGACCCAGTACTTC. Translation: CASSSGQGSISETQYF.

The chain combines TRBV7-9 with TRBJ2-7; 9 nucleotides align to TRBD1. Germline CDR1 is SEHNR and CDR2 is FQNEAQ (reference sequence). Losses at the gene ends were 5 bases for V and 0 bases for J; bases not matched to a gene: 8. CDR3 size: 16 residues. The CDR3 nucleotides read TGTGCCAGCAGCGACAAGGGACAGGGACTCTCCTACGAGCAGTACTTC. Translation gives CASSDKGQGLSYEQYF. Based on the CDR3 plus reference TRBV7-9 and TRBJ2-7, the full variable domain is DTGVSQNPRHKITKRGQNVTFRCDPISEHNRLYWYRQTLGQGPEFLTYFQNEAQLEKSRLLSDRFSAERPKGSFSTLEIQRTEQGDSAMYLCASSDKGQGLSYEQYFGPGTRLTVT.

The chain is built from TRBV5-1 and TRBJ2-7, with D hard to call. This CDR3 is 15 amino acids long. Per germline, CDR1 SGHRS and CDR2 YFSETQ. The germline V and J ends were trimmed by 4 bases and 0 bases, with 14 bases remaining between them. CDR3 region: CASSPGGGYSYEQYF. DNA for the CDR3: TGCGCCAGCAGCCCCGGTGGTGGGTACTCCTACGAGCAGTACTTC.

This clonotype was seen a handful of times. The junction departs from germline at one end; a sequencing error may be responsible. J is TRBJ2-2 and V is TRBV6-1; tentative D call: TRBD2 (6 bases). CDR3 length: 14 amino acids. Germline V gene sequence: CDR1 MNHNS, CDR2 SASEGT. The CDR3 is CAAGTSRNTGELFF. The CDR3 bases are TGTGCCGCGGGGACGTCCAGGAACACCGGGGAACTGTTTTTT.

The CDR3 reads CASSFDSLLAKNIQYF. The CDR3 DNA sequence: TGTGCCAGCAGTTTTGACAGCCTCCTAGCCAAAAACATTCAGTACTTC. V usage is TRBV12-3 or TRBV12-4 and J usage is TRBJ2-4; D perhaps matches TRBD1 (5 bases). This CDR3 comprises 16 residues. Trimming took off 3 bases at V and 0 bases at J, with 12 bases between the two ends.

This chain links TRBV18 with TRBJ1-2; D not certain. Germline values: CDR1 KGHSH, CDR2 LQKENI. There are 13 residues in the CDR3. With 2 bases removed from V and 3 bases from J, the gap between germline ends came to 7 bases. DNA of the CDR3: TGTGCCAGCTCACCATCGATGGACTATGGCTACACCTTC. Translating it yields CASSPSMDYGYTF.

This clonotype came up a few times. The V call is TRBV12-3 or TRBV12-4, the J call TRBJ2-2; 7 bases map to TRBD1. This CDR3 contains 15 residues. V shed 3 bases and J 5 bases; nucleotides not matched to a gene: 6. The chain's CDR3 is CASSLGQTLTGELFF. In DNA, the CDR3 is TGTGCCAGCAGTTTGGGACAGACCCTAACCGGGGAGCTGTTTTTT.

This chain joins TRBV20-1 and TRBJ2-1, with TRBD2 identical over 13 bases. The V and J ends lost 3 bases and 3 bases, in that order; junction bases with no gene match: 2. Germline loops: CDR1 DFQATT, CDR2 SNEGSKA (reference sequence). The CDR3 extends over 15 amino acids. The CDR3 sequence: CSARGLAGNYNEQFF. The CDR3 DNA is TGCAGTGCTAGGGGACTAGCGGGGAACTACAATGAGCAGTTCTTC.

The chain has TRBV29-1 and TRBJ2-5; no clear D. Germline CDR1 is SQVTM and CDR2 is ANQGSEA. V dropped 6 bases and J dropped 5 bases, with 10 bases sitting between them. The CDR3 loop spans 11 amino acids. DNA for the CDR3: TGCAGCGTCAAGCTGGGGGAGACCCAGTACTTC. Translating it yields CSVKLGETQYF.

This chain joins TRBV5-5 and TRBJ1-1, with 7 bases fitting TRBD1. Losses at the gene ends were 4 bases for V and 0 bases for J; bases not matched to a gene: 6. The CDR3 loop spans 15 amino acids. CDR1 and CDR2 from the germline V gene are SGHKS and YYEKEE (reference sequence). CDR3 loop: CASSIPGTVNTEAFF. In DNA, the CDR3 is TGTGCCAGCAGCATTCCAGGGACAGTGAACACTGAAGCTTTCTTT.

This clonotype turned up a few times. CDR3 coding DNA: TGCAGTGCTCGTCTCCTGGGTATGGATACGCAGTATTTT. Translating gives CSARLLGMDTQYF. The chain joins TRBV20-1 to TRBJ2-3; D remains unclear. There are 13 residues in the CDR3. CDR1 is DFQATT, CDR2 SNEGSKA, per germline (reference sequence). The V end was cut by 5 bases, the J end by 6 bases, with 15 bases between.

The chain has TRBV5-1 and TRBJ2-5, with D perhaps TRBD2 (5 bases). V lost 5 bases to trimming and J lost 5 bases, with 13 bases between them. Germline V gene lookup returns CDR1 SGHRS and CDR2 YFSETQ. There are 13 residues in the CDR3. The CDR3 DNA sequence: TGCGCCAGCAGGACGGGGTTGGATGAGACCCAGTACTTC. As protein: CASRTGLDETQYF. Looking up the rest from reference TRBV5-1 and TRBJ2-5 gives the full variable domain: KAGVTQTPRYLIKTRGQQVTLSCSPISGHRSVSWYQQTPGQGLQFLFEYFSETQRNKGNFPGRFSGRQFSNSRSEMNVSTLELGDSALYLCASRTGLDETQYFGPGTRLLVL.

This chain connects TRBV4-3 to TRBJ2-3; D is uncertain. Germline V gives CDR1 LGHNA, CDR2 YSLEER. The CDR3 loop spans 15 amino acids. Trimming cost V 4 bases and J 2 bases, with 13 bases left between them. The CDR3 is CASSPNGRNTDTQYF. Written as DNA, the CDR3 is TGCGCCAGCAGCCCAAACGGCAGAAACACAGATACGCAGTATTTT.

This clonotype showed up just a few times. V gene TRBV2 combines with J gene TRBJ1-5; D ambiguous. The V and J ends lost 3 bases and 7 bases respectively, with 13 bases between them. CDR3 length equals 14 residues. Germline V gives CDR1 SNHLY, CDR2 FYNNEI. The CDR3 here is CASSEKRGTQPQHF. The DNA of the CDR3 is TGTGCCAGCAGTGAGAAGCGCGGAACCCAGCCCCAGCATTTT.

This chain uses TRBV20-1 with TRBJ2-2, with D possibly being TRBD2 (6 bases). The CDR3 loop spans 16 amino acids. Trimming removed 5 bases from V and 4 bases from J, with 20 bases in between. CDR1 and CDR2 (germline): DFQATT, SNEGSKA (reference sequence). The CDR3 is CSARSPTVGGTGELFF. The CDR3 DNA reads TGCAGTGCTCGCTCACCAACAGTGGGAGGCACCGGGGAGCTGTTTTTT.

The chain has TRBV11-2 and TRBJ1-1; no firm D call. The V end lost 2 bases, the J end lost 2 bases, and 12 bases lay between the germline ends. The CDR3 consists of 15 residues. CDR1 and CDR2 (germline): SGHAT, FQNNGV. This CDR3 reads CASSLSRHLNTEAFF. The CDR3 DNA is TGTGCCAGCAGCTTATCCCGGCACCTTAACACTGAAGCTTTCTTT.